These 15 T cell receptor beta chains were sequenced from one sample in a study of cytomegalovirus exposure and HLA in healthy donors. Researchers ran the PCR with 60 Vbeta and 13 Jbeta primers. Using immunoSEQ multiplex PCR, the repertoire was profiled, and TCRdb retains in-frame clones only, with some absent. The table lists around 160,000 clones, around 79% of them singletons. The sequenced sample was PBMCs. The receptors here all came from a woman between 40 and 50 years old in good health and CMV-seropositive.

The chain has TRBV5-6 and TRBJ1-2, with 11 bases fitting TRBD1. After removal of 5 bases from V and 4 bases from J, the junction contained 4 bases not matched to a gene. The CDR3 is 14 residues long. Germline CDR1 is SGHDT and CDR2 is YYEEEE. The CDR3 DNA follows: TGTGCCAGCAGGGCCGGGACAGGGGGCTATGGCTACACCTTC. Its protein product is CASRAGTGGYGYTF.

The rearrangement uses TRBV7-2 and TRBJ1-5, with a possible D match to TRBD1 (6 bases). CDR3 length: 15 residues. Germline-derived CDR1 and CDR2 are SGHTA and FQGNSA. Trimming pared 4 bases from V and 0 bases from J, leaving 10 bases between. This chain's CDR3 is CASSSQGNSNQPQHF. The CDR3 bases are TGTGCCAGCAGCTCACAGGGAAATAGCAATCAGCCCCAGCATTTT.

The CDR3 bases are TGTGCCAGTAGATCCGGCCTAGGACAGGGTAGAGGTGAGCAGTTCTTC. It is translated as CASRSGLGQGRGEQFF. The chain employs TRBV19 and TRBJ2-1; 8 bases are shared with TRBD1. This CDR3 is 16 amino acids long. Germline V gene data show CDR1 as LNHDA and CDR2 as SQIVND (reference sequence). The V gene end was trimmed by 6 bases and the J gene end by 9 bases; junction bases not matched to a gene: 16.

Concerning this clone itself: Other DNA sequences within the sample encode an identical CDR3. The chain couples TRBV11-3 to TRBJ2-7; D might be TRBD2 (5 bases). Germline V gives CDR1 SGHNT, CDR2 YENEEA. The CDR3 is made up of 12 amino acids. V was trimmed by 11 bases and J by 3 bases, leaving 14 bases between them. The CDR3 DNA is TGTGCCCCGGGGTGTCATTGCTACGAGCAGTACTTC. It encodes CAPGCHCYEQYF.

This clone was observed once. CDR3 coding DNA: TGTGCCAGCAATTCGGGGAATAATTCACCCCTCCACTTT. It yields the protein CASNSGNNSPLHF. The chain employs TRBV9 and TRBJ1-6; D not resolved. This CDR3 comprises 13 residues. V was clipped by 6 bases and J by 5 bases, with 9 bases between them. The germline V gene encodes CDR1 SGDLS and CDR2 YYNGEE.

This chain connects TRBV7-2 to TRBJ2-1, with D maybe TRBD1 (5 bases). Per germline, CDR1 SGHTA and CDR2 FQGNSA. V shed 4 bases and J shed 10 bases, with 14 bases lying between them. The CDR3 has 13 residues. This CDR3 is CASSSQGSGEQFF. The CDR3 DNA follows: TGTGCCAGCAGCTCGCAGGGTTCAGGGGAGCAGTTCTTC.

The chain combines TRBV4-1 with TRBJ1-2; 9 bases fit TRBD1. V lost 2 bases, J lost 5 bases, and 6 bases stayed unmatched. Germline-derived CDR1 and CDR2 are MGHRA and YSYEKL. The CDR3 runs 15 residues. The CDR3 region has the DNA TGCGCCAGCAGCCAATCGGGACAGGGTATTTATGGCTACACCTTC. It yields the protein CASSQSGQGIYGYTF.

The chain employs TRBV19 and TRBJ1-6; 9 bases are shared with TRBD1. The V gene end was trimmed by 8 bases and the J gene end by 10 bases; junction bases not matched to a gene: 6. From germline, CDR1 is LNHDA and CDR2 SQIVND (reference sequence). The CDR3 is 13 residues long. CDR3 sequence reads: CASSDRGGSPLHF. CDR3 nucleotides: TGTGCCAGTTCGGACAGGGGCGGGTCACCCCTCCACTTT.

This chain connects TRBV10-3 to TRBJ2-1; maybe TRBD2 (5 bases). This CDR3 has 15 amino acids. In germline, CDR1 is ENHRY, CDR2 SYGVKD. Between the trimmed V and J ends, which lost 4 bases and 8 bases, there was a span of 18 bases. CDR3 bases: TGTGCCATCAGTGCGGCGGGCCCTGAGGTGGATGAGCAGTTCTTC. This gives the protein CAISAAGPEVDEQFF.

This clone has only a few counts. The V call is TRBV7-7, the J call TRBJ2-3; weak D call: TRBD2 (6 bases). CDR3 length equals 15 residues. V shed 5 bases and J shed 2 bases, with 14 bases lying between them. The germline CDR1 and CDR2 sequences are SSHAT and FNYEAQ (reference sequence). The CDR3 region has the DNA TGTGCCAGCAGCCCGACGGGACTCTTCACAGATACGCAGTATTTT. It is translated as CASSPTGLFTDTQYF. The full variable domain, its missing parts supplied by reference TRBV7-7 and TRBJ2-3, is GAGVSQSPRYKVTKRGQDVTLRCDPISSHATLYWYQQALGQGPEFLTYFNYEAQPDKSGLPSDRFSAERPEGSISTLTIQRTEQRDSAMYRCASSPTGLFTDTQYFGPGTRLTVL.

V is TRBV7-2 and J is TRBJ2-1; 7 nucleotides line up with TRBD1. Germline V gene sequence: CDR1 SGHTA, CDR2 FQGNSA. The V gene end was trimmed by 4 bases and the J gene end by 5 bases; junction bases not matched to a gene: 11. This CDR3 is 16 amino acids long. This CDR3 is CASSSRPGTAHNEQFF. CDR3 coding DNA: TGTGCCAGCAGCTCTCGACCCGGGACAGCGCACAATGAGCAGTTCTTC.

The chain has TRBV28 and TRBJ1-2, with 7 bases that match TRBD1. This CDR3 has 13 amino acids. Germline V gene data show CDR1 as MDHEN and CDR2 as SYDVKM. With V trimmed by 6 bases and J by 5 bases, 6 bases remained unmatched. CDR3 protein: CASSKTGRYGYTF. Here the CDR3 DNA reads TGTGCCAGCAGCAAGACAGGGAGGTATGGCTACACCTTC.

This clone showed up just once. The chain is built from TRBV19 and TRBJ1-6; TRBD1 agrees at 8 bases. V lost 5 bases and J lost 7; bases outside the gene matches: 4. Germline V CDR1 and CDR2: LNHDA, SQIVND (reference sequence). This CDR3 region has 14 residues. The CDR3 DNA follows: TGTGCCAGTAGTTTCGGACAGGGCAATTCACCCCTCCACTTT. This codes for CASSFGQGNSPLHF. The whole variable domain, remainder taken from reference TRBV19 and TRBJ1-6, is DGGITQSPKYLFRKEGQNVTLSCEQNLNHDAMYWYRQDPGQGLRLIYYSQIVNDFQKGDIAEGYSVSREKKESFPLTVTSAQKNPTAFYLCASSFGQGNSPLHFGNGTRLTVT.

This clone was seen a handful of times. This sequence joins TRBV10-2 and TRBJ2-1, with 8 bases lining up with TRBD2. The ends lost 1 base at V and 2 bases at J; junction bases unmatched: 10. There are 18 residues in the CDR3. In germline, CDR1 is WSHSY, CDR2 SAAADI. For the CDR3, the DNA is TGCGCCAGCAGTGAGTTGCCGGGGGGGCGAGGGCCCTACAATGAGCAGTTCTTC. It specifies CASSELPGGRGPYNEQFF.

This clone was counted a single time. This chain connects TRBV2 to TRBJ2-3, with D perhaps matching TRBD1 (5 bases). Germline CDR1 reads SNHLY; CDR2 reads FYNNEI. This CDR3 is 13 amino acids long. V was trimmed by 9 bases and J by 8 bases, leaving 18 bases between them. CDR3 sequence: CASEDPRQGTQYF. The CDR3 bases are TGTGCCAGTGAGGACCCGCGTCAGGGTACGCAGTATTTT.